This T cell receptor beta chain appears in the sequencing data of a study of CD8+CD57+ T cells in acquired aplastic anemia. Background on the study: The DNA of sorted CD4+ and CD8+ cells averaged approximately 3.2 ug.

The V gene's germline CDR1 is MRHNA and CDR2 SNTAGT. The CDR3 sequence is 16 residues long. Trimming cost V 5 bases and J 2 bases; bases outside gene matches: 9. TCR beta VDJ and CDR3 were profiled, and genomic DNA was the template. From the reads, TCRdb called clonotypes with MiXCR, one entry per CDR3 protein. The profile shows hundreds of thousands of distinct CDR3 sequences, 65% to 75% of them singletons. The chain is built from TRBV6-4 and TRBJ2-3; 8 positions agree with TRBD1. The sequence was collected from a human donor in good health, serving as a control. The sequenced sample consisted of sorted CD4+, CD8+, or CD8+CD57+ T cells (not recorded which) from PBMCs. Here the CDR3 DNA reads TGTGCCAGCAGTAGCCGGGACAGGCGCATCACAGATACGCAGTATTTT. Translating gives CASSSRDRRITDTQYF.